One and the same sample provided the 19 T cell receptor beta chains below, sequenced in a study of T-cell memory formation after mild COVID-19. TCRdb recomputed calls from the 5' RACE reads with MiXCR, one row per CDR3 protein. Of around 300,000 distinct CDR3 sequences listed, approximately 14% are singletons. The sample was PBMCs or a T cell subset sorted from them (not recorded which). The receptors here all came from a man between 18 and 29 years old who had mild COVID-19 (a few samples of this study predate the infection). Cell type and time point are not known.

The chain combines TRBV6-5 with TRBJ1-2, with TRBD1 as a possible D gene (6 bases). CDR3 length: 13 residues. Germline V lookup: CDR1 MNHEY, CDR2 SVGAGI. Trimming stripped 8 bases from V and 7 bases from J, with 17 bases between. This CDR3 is CASHTGTNAGYTF. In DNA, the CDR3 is TGTGCCAGCCATACCGGGACAAACGCTGGCTACACCTTC.

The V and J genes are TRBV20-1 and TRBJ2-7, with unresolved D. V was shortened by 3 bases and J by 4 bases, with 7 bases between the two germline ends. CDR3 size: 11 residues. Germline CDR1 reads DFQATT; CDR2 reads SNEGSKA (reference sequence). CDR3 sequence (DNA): TGCAGTGCTAGCACGAATTACGAGCAGTACTTC. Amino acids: CSASTNYEQYF.

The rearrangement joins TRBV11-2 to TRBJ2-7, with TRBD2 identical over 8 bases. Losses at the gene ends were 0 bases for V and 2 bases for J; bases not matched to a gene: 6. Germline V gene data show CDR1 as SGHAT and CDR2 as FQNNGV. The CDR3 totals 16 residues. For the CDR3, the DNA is TGTGCCAGCAGCTTAGATTTTAGCGGGGTTACCTACGAGCAGTACTTC. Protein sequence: CASSLDFSGVTYEQYF.

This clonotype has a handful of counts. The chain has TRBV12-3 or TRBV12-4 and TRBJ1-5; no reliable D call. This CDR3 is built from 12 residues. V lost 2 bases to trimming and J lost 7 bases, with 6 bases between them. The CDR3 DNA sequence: TGTGCCAGCAGTTTAACCCGACAGCCCCAGCATTTT. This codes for CASSLTRQPQHF.

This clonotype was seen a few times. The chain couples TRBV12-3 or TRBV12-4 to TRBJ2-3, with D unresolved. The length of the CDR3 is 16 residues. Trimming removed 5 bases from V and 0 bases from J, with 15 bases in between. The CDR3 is CASSLVVGSSTDTQYF. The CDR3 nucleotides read TGTGCCAGCAGTCTCGTCGTAGGGTCCAGCACAGATACGCAGTATTTT.

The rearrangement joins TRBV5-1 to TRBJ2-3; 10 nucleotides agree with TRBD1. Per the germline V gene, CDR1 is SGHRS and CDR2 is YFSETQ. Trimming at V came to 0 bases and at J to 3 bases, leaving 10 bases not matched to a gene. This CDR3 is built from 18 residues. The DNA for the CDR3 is TGCGCCAGCAGCTTGGCCGATCTGACAGGGGGCTTAACAGATACGCAGTATTTT. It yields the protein CASSLADLTGGLTDTQYF.

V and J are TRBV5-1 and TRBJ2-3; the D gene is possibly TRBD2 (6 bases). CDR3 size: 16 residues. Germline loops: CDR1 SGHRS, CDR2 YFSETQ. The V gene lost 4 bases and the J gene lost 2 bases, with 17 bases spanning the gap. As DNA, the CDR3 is TGCGCCAGCAGCACTGGGACTCGCCCTGACACAGATACGCAGTATTTT. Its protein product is CASSTGTRPDTDTQYF.

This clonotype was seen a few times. The CDR3 bases are TGTGCCAGCAGTTTTGGACAGTACTACGAGCAGTACGTC. This gives the protein CASSFGQYYEQYV. This chain uses TRBV12-3 or TRBV12-4 with TRBJ2-7; maybe TRBD1 (6 bases). Trimming took 3 bases from V and 3 from J, leaving 9 bases between them. CDR3 size: 13 residues.

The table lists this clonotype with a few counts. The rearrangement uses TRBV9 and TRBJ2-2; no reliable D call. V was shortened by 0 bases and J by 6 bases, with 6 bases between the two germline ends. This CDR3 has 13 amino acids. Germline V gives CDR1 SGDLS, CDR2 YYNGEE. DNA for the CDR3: TGTGCCAGCAGCGTAGGAGGTCCCGGGGAGCTGTTTTTT. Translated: CASSVGGPGELFF.

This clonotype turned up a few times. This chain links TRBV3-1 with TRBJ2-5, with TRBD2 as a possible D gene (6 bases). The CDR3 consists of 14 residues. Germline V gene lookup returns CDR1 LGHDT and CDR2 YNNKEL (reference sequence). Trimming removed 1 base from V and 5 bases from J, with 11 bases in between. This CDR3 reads CASSQVSSGETQYF. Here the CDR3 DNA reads TGTGCCAGCAGCCAAGTTTCCAGCGGGGAGACCCAGTACTTC.

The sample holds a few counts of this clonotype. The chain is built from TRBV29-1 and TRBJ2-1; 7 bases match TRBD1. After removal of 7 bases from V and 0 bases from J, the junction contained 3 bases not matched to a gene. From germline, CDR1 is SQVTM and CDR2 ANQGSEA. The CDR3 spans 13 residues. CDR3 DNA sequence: TGCAGCGCCCAGGGGGACTCCTACAATGAGCAGTTCTTC. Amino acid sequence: CSAQGDSYNEQFF.

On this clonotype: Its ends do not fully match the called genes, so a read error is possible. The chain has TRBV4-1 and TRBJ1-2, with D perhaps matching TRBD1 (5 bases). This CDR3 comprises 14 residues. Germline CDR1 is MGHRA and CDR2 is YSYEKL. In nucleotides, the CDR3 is TGCGCCGGCAGCCAAGTGGGTCGGGGGGATGGCTACACCTTC. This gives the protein CAGSQVGRGDGYTF.

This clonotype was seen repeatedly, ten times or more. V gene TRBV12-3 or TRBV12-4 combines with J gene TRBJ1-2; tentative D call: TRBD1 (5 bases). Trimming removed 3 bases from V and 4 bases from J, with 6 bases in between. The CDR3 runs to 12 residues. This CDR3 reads CASSLRGYGYTF. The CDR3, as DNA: TGTGCCAGCAGTTTGAGGGGCTATGGCTACACCTTC.

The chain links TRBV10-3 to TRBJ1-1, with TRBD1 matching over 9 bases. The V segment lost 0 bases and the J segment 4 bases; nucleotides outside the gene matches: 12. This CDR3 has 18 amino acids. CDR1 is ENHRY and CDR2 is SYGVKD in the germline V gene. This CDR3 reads CAISESPTGGSLGTEAFF. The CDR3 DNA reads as TGTGCCATCAGTGAGTCGCCGACAGGGGGGTCTTTGGGCACTGAAGCTTTCTTT.

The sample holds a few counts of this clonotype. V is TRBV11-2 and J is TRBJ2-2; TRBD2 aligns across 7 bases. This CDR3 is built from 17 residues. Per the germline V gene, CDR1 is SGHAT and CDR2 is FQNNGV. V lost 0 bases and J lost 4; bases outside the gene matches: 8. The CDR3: CASSLDPGRVSTGELFF. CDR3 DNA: TGTGCCAGCAGCTTAGATCCGGGGAGGGTGAGCACCGGGGAGCTGTTTTTT.

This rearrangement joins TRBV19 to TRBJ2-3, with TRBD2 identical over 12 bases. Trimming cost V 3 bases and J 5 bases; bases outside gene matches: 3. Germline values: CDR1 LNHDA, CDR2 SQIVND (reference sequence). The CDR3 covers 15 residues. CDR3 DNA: TGTGCCAGTAGTATTCTAGCGGGGGGGCAAGATACGCAGTATTTT. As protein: CASSILAGGQDTQYF.

The CDR3 is CASSVDRLADNEQFF. The DNA of the CDR3 is TGTGCCAGCAGCGTAGATCGACTAGCCGACAATGAGCAGTTCTTC. The chain couples TRBV9 to TRBJ2-1; 7 nucleotides align to TRBD2. CDR1 is SGDLS, CDR2 YYNGEE, per germline. J was trimmed by 5 bases and V by 0 bases; bases with no gene match: 5. This CDR3 comprises 15 residues.

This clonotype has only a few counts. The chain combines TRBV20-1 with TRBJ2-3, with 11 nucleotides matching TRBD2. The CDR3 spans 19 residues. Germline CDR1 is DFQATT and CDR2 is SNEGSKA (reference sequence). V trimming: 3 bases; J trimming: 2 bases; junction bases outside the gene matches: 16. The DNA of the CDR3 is TGCAGTGCTAGTCGGATCTCCGGGACTAGCGGAACCCTCACAGATACGCAGTATTTT. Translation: CSASRISGTSGTLTDTQYF.

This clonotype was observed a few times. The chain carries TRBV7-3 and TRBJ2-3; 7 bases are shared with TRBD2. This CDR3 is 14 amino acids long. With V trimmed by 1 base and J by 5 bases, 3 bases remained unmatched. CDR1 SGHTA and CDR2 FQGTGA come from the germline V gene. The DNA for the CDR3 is TGTGCCAGCAGCTTAAACGGACTAGGAGATACGCAGTATTTT. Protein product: CASSLNGLGDTQYF.